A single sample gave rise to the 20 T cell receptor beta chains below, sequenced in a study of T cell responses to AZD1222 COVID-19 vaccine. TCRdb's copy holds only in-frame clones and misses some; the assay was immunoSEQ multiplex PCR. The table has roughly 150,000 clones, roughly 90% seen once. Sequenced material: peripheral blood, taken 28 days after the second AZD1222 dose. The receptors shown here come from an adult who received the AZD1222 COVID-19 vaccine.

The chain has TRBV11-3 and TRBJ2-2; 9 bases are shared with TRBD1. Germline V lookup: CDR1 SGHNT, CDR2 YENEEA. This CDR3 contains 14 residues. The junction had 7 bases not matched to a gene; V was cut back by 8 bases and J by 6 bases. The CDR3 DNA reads TGTGCCAGCTCCCGACAGGGGGAATCCGGGGAGCTGTTTTTT. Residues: CASSRQGESGELFF.

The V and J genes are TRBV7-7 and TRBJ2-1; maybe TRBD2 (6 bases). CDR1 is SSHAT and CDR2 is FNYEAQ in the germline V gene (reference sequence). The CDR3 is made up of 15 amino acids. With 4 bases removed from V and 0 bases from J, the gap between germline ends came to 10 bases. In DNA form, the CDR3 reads TGTGCCAGCAGCTCGGACGGGGGCTCCTACAATGAGCAGTTCTTC. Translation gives CASSSDGGSYNEQFF.

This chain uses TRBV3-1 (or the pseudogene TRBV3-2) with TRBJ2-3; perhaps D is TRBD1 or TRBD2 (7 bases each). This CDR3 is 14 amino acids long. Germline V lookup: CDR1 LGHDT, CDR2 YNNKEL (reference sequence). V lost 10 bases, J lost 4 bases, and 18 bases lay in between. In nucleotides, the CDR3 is TGTGCCACTCGCAGGGGGGGGAGGGCAGATACGCAGTATTTT. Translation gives CATRRGGRADTQYF.

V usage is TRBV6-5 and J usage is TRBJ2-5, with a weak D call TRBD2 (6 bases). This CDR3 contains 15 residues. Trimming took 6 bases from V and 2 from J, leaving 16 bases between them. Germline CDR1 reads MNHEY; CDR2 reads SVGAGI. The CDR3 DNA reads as TGTGCCAGCAGGGGTACCCTAGCGCTTCAAGAGACCCAGTACTTC. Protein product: CASRGTLALQETQYF.

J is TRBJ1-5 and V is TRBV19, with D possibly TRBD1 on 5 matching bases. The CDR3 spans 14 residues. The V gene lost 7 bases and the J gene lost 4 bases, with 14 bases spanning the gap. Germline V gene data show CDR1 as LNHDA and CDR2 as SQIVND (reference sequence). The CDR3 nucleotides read TGTGCCAGTACAACTGTGGGGCCAAATCAGCCCCAGCATTTT. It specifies CASTTVGPNQPQHF.

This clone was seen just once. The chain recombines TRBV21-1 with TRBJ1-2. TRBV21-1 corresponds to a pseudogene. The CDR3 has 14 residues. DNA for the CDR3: TGTGCCAGCAGCAACGGGACGGCTGGGGGAGGCTACACCTTC. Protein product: CASSNGTAGGGYTF.

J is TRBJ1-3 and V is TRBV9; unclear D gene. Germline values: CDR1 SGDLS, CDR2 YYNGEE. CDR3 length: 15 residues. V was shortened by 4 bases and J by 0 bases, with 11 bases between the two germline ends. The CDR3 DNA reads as TGTGCCAGCAGCTCAGCGGGAAACTCTGGAAACACCATATATTTT. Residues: CASSSAGNSGNTIYF.

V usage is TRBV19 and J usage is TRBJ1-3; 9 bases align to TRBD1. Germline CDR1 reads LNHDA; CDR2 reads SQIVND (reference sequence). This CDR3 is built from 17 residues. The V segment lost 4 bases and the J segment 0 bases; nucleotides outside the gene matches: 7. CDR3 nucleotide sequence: TGTGCCAGTAGTAAGGGACAGGGACTTTACTCTGGAAACACCATATATTTT. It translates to CASSKGQGLYSGNTIYF.

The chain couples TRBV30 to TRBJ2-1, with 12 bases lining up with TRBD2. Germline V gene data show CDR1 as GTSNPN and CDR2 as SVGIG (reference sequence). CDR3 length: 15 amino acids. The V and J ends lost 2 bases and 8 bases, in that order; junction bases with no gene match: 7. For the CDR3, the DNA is TGTGCCTGGAGTAAGGTGACTAGCGGGAGAGATGAGCAGTTCTTC. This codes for CAWSKVTSGRDEQFF.

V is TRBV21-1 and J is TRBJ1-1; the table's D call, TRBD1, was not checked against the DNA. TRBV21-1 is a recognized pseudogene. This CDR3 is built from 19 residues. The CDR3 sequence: CASSYKRTGRHNMNTEAFF. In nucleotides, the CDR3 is TGTGCCAGCAGCTACAAGCGGACAGGGAGGCATAATATGAACACTGAAGCTTTCTTT.

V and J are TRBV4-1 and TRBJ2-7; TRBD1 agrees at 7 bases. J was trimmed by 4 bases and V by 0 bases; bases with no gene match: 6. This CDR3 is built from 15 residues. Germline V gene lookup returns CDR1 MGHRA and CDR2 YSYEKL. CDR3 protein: CASSQEWTGLYEQYF. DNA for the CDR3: TGCGCCAGCAGCCAAGAATGGACAGGCCTTTACGAGCAGTACTTC.

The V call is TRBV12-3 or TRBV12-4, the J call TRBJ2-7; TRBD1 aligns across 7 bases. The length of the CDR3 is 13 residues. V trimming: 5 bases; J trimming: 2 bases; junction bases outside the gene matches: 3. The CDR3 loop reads CASSRDRAYEQYF. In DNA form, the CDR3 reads TGTGCCAGCAGTCGAGACAGGGCCTACGAGCAGTACTTC.

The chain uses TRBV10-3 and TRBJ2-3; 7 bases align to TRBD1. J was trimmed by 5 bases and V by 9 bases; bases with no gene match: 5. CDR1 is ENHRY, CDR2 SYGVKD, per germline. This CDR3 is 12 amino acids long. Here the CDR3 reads CAINRGGDTQYF. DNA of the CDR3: TGTGCCATAAACAGGGGCGGAGATACGCAGTATTTT.

CDR3 sequence reads: CASGSMDRGSISNQPQHF. In DNA, the CDR3 is TGTGCTAGTGGTTCGATGGACAGGGGCTCTATTAGCAATCAGCCCCAGCATTTT. This chain connects TRBV12-5 to TRBJ1-5, with TRBD1 matching 9 bases. This CDR3 has 18 amino acids. Germline trimming cut 4 bases from V and 0 bases from J; bases unmatched to any gene: 10. CDR1 and CDR2 from the germline V gene are LGHNT and FRNRAP.

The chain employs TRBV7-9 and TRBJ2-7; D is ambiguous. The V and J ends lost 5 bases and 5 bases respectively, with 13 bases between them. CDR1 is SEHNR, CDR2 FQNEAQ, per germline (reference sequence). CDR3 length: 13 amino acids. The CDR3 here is CASSPVGFHEQYF. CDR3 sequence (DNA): TGTGCCAGCAGCCCCGTAGGGTTTCACGAGCAGTACTTC.

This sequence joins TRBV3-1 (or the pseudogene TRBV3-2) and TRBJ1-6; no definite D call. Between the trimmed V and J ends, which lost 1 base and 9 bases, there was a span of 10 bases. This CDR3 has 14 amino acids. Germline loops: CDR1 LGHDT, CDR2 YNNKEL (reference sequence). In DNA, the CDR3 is TGTGCCAGCAGCCAAGTTCGGGGTTCTTCACCCCTCCACTTT. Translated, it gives CASSQVRGSSPLHF.

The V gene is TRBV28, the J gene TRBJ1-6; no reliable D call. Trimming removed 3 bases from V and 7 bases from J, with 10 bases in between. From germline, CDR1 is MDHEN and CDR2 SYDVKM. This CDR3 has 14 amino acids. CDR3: CASSFGQRNSPLHF. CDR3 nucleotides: TGTGCCAGCAGTTTTGGTCAACGGAATTCACCCCTCCACTTT.

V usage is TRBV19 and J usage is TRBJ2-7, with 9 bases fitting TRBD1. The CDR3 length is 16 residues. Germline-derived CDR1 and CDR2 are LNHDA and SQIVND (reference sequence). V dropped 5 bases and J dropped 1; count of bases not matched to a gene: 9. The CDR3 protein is CASSGYRDRASYEQYF. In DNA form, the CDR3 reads TGTGCCAGTAGTGGATACCGGGACAGGGCATCCTACGAGCAGTACTTC.

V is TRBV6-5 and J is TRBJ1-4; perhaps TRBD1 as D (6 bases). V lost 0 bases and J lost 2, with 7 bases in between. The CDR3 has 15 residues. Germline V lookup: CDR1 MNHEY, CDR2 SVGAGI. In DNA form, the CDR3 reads TGTGCCAGCAGTTACTCACAGGGCACTAATGAAAAACTGTTTTTT. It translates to CASSYSQGTNEKLFF.

CDR3 DNA sequence: TGTGCCAGCAATAGGGGAGAGCAGTTCTTC. This codes for CASNRGEQFF. The chain joins TRBV2 to TRBJ2-1, with D possibly being TRBD1 (5 bases). Germline V CDR1 and CDR2: SNHLY, FYNNEI. This CDR3 region has 10 residues. Trimming pared 7 bases from V and 10 bases from J, leaving 8 bases between.